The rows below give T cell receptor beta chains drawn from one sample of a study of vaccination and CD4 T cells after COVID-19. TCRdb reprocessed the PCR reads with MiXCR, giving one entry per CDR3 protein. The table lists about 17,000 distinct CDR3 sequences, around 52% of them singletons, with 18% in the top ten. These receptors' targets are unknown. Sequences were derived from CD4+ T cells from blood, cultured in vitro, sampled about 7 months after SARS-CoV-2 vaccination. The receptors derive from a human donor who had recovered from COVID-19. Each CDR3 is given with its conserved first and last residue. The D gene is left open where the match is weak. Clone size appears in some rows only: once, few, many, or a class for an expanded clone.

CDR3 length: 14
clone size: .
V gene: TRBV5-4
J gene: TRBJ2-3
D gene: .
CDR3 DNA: TGTGCCAGCAGCCCCCGGGACACTACAGATACGCAGTATTTT
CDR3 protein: CASSPRDTTDTQYF

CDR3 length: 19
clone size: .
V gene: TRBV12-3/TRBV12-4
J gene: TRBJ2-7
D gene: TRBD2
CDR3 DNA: TGTGCCAGCAGCCCCCCCCGCGGGAGTAACCGGGCGCTCTCCTACGAGCAGTACTTC
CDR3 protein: CASSPPRGSNRALSYEQYF

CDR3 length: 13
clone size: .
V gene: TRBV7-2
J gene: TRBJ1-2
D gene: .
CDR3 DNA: TGTGCCAGCAGCTTACGGGGGGCTAGGGGCTACACCTTC
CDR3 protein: CASSLRGARGYTF

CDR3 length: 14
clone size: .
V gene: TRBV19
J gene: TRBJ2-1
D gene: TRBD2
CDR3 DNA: TGTGCCAGTAGCCCAACTAGCGGGAGAGGGGAGCAGTTCTTC
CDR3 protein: CASSPTSGRGEQFF

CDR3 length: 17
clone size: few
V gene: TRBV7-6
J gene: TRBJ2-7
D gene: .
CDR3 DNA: TGTGCCAGCAGCTTAGCAACAGGTTCGAGCGTTCGGGACGAGCAGTACTTC
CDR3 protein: CASSLATGSSVRDEQYF

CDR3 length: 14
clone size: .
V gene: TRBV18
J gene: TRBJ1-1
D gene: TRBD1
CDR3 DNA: TGTGCCAGCTCACCCGGAACAGGGGGCGCGGGTGCTTTCTTT
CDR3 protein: CASSPGTGGAGAFF

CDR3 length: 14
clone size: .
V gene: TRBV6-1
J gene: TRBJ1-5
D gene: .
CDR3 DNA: TGTGCCAGCAGTGAATGGGGGGCCGGGCAGCCCCAGCATTTT
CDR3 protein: CASSEWGAGQPQHF

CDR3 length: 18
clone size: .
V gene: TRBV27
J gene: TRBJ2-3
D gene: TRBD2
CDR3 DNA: TGTGCCAGCAGGCTAGGGAGCGGGGGGCCTCGCTACACAGATACGCAGTATTTT
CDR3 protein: CASRLGSGGPRYTDTQYF

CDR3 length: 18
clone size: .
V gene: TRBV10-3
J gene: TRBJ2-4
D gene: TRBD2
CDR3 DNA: TGTGCCATCAGTGAGGGGACTAGCGGGGGGGGGGCCAAAAACATTCAGTACTTC
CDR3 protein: CAISEGTSGGGAKNIQYF

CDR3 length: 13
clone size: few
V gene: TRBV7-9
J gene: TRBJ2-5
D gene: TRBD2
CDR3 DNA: TGTGCCAGCAGTATAGCGGGGCAAGAGACCCAGTACTTC
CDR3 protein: CASSIAGQETQYF

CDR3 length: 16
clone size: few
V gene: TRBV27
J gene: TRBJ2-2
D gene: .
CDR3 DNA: TGTGCCAGCGGCCCCAGGCGGGACGTAACCACCGGGGAGCTGTTTTTT
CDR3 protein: CASGPRRDVTTGELFF

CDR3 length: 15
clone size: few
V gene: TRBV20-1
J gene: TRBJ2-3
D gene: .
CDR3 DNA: TGCAGTGCTACTCGAGGGACATCGGGGGTAGATACGCAGTATTTT
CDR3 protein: CSATRGTSGVDTQYF

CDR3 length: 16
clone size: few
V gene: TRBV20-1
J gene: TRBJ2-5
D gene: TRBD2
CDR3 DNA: TGCAGTGCTAGGGAGACTAGCGGGGCACCAGAAGAGACCCAGTACTTC
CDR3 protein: CSARETSGAPEETQYF

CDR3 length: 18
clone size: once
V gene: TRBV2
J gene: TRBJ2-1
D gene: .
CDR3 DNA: TGTGCCAGCAATACCGCAACGATAGGGAGTCTCACCTACAATGAGCAGTTCTTC
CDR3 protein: CASNTATIGSLTYNEQFF

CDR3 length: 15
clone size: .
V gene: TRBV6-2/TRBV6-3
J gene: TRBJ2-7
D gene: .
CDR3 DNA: TGTGCCAGCAGTAAGGGCGGCGGGAACGGCTACGAGCAGTACTTC
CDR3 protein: CASSKGGGNGYEQYF

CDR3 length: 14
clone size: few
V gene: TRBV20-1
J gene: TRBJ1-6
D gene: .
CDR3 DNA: TGCAGTGCTGGCGAGAGCTCCTATAATTCACCCCTCCACTTT
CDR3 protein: CSAGESSYNSPLHF

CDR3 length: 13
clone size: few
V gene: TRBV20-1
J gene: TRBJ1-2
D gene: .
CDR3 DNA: TGCAGTGCTAGGGTACAGGTGGGCGATGGCTACACCTTC
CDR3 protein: CSARVQVGDGYTF

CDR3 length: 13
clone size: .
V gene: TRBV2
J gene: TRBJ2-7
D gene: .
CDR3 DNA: TGTGCCAGCAGTGGGGTCGGGGATATCGAGCAGTACTTC
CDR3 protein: CASSGVGDIEQYF

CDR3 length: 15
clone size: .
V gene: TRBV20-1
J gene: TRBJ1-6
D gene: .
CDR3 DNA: TGCAGTGCAAAGGCACTGGGGGGGCTAAATTCACCCCTCCACTTT
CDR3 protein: CSAKALGGLNSPLHF

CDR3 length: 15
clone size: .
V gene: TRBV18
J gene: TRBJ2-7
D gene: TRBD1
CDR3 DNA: TGTGCCAGCTCACCACCGGGACAGATCTCCTACGAGCAGTACTTC
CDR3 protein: CASSPPGQISYEQYF

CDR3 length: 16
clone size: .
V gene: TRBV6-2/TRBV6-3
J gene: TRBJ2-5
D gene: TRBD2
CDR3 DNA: TGTGCCAGCAGTTACAGGTCTAGCGGGGACCAAGAGACCCAGTACTTC
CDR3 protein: CASSYRSSGDQETQYF

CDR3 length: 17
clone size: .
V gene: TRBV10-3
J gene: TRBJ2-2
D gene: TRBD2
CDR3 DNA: TGTGCCATCAGTCCGACTAGCGGGGGGCCGAACACCGGGGAGCTGTTTTTT
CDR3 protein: CAISPTSGGPNTGELFF

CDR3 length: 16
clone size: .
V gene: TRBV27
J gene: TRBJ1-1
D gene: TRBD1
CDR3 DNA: TGTGCCAGCAGTCGCCACAGGGGTCAGGGGAACACTGAAGCTTTCTTT
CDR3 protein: CASSRHRGQGNTEAFF

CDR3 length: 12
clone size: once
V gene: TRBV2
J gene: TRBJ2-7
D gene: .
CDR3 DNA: TGTGCCAGCAGAGCTGCCTCCTACGAGCAGTACTTC
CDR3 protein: CASRAASYEQYF

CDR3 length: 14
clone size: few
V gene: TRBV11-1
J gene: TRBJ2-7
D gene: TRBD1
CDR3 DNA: TGTGCCAGCAGCCACGGACAGGGGGTGAGGGAGCAGTACTTC
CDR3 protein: CASSHGQGVREQYF

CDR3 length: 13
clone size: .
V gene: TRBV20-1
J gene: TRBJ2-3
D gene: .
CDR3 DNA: TGCAGTGCTAGAGCGGCTAGCACAGATACGCAGTATTTT
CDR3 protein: CSARAASTDTQYF

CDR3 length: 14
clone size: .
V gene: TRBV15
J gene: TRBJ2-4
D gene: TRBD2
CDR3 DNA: TGTGCCACCAAAAGCGGGGTGGACCAAAACATTCAGTACTTC
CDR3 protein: CATKSGVDQNIQYF

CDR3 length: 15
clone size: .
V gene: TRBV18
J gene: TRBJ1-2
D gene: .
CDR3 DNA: TGTGCCAGCTCACCAGGCACAGGAGGCGACTATGGCTACACCTTC
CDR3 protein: CASSPGTGGDYGYTF